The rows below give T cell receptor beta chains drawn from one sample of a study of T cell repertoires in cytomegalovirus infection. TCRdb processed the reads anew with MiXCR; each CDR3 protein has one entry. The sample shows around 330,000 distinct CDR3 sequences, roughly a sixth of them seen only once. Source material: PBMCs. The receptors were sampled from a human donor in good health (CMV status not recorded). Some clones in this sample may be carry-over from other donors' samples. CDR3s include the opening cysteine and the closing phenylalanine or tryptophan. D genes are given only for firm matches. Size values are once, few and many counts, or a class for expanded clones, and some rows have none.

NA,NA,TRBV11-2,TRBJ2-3,CTSSLARLTSTDTQYF,TGTACCAGCAGCTTAGCGCGACTTACTAGCACAGATACGCAGTATTTT
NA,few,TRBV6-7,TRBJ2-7,CASSYPRLSYEQYF,TGTGCCAGCAGTTACCCCAGACTCTCCTACGAGCAGTACTTC
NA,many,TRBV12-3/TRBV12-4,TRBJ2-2,CASSFPGYGYTGELFF,TGTGCCAGCAGTTTCCCAGGGTATGGGTACACCGGGGAGCTGTTTTTT
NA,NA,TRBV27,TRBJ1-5,CASSPLGRGGNQPQHF,TGTGCCAGCAGTCCCCTCGGCAGGGGAGGCAATCAGCCCCAGCATTTT
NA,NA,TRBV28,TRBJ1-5,CASSLFGAPGNQPQHF,TGTGCCAGCAGTTTGTTCGGGGCCCCTGGCAATCAGCCCCAGCATTTT
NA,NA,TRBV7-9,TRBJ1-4,CASSSGAPGEKLFF,TGTGCCAGCAGCTCCGGAGCTCCCGGGGAAAAACTGTTTTTT
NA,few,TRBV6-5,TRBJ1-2,CASSYISTEGYTF,TGTGCCAGCAGTTACATTTCGACAGAAGGCTACACCTTC
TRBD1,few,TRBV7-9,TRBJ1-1,CASRQGSMGNTEAFF,TGTGCCAGCCGACAGGGGAGTATGGGGAACACTGAAGCTTTCTTT
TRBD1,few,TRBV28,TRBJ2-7,CASTGQGPYEQYF,TGTGCCAGCACGGGACAGGGACCCTACGAGCAGTACTTC
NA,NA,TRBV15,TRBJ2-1,CATSRDRGEQFF,TGTGCCACCAGCAGAGATCGGGGTGAGCAGTTCTTC
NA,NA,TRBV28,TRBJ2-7,CASSLGSRIYEQYF,TGTGCCAGCAGCCTCGGGTCACGGATCTACGAGCAGTACTTC
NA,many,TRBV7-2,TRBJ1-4,CASSLYTGGREKLFF,TGTGCCAGCAGTCTATACACGGGAGGACGCGAAAAACTGTTTTTT
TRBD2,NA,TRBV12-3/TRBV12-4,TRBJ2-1,CASSLSAAGGYNEQFF,TGTGCCAGCAGTCTTTCGGCAGCGGGGGGCTACAATGAGCAGTTCTTC
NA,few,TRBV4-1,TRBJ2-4,CASSPLGGGLNIQYF,TGCGCCAGCAGCCCCTTAGGGGGAGGACTAAACATTCAGTACTTC
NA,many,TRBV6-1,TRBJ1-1,CASHMARGRFTEAFF,TGTGCCAGCCACATGGCGCGGGGGCGCTTCACTGAAGCTTTCTTT
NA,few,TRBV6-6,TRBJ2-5,CASSSSWGGGETQYF,TGTGCCAGCAGTTCGTCGTGGGGGGGCGGAGAGACCCAGTACTTC
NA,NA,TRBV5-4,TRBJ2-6,CASSLVYGGTSGANVLTF,TGTGCCAGCAGCTTAGTGTACGGGGGAACCTCTGGGGCCAACGTCCTGACTTTC
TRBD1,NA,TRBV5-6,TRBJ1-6,CASSAGPNRGGSPLHF,TGTGCCAGCAGCGCGGGGCCGAACAGGGGAGGCTCACCCCTCCACTTT
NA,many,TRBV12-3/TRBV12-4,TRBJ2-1,CASSLNRGSYNEQFF,TGTGCCAGCAGTTTGAACAGAGGGTCCTACAATGAGCAGTTCTTC
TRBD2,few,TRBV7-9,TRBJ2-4,CASSPSPSGGPYF,TGTGCCAGCAGCCCATCGCCTTCGGGGGGGCCATACTTC
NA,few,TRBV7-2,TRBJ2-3,CASSLGISSSTDTQYF,TGTGCCAGCAGCTTAGGGATTTCATCGAGCACAGATACGCAGTATTTT
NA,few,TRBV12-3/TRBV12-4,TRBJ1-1,CASSLAPGEGAFF,TGTGCCAGCAGTTTAGCGCCGGGCGAGGGAGCTTTCTTT
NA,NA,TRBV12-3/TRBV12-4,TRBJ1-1,CASIKTGRGEAFF,TGTGCCAGCATTAAAACGGGTAGGGGGGAAGCTTTCTTT
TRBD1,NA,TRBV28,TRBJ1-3,CASSPGQGDTIYF,TGTGCCAGCAGCCCCGGACAGGGAGACACCATATATTTT
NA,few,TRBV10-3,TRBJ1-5,CAISDPQGGSNQPQHF,TGTGCCATCAGTGACCCACAGGGTGGAAGCAATCAGCCCCAGCATTTT
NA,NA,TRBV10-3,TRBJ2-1,CAISDLGGEQFF,TGTGCCATCAGTGACTTGGGAGGTGAGCAGTTCTTC
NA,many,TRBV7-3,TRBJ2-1,CASSSLGGNEQFF,TGTGCCAGCAGCAGCCTGGGGGGCAATGAGCAGTTCTTC
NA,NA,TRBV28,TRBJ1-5,CASSLNLRNQPQHF,TGTGCCAGCAGTTTAAATTTGAGGAATCAGCCCCAGCATTTT
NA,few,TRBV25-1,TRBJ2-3,CASSEWARTDTQYF,TGTGCCAGCAGTGAATGGGCTCGCACAGATACGCAGTATTTT
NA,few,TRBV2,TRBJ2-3,CASKKGSTDTQYF,TGTGCCAGCAAGAAGGGTAGCACAGATACGCAGTATTTT
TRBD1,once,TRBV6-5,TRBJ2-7,CASSYSGQLSYEQYF,TGTGCCAGCAGTTACTCGGGACAGCTAAGCTACGAGCAGTACTTC
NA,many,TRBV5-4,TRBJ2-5,CASSLRTIPETQYF,TGTGCCAGCAGCTTGCGGACGATACCAGAGACCCAGTACTTC
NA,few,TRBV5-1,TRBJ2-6,CASSLDYTSGANVLTF,TGCGCCAGCAGCTTGGACTACACCTCTGGGGCCAACGTCCTGACTTTC
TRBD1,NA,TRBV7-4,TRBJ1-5,CASSSQYDRGDQPQHF,TGTGCCAGCAGCTCTCAATACGACAGGGGGGATCAGCCCCAGCATTTT
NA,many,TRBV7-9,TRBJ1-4,CASSRGSRNSGNEKLFF,TGTGCCAGCAGCCGTGGGTCCAGGAATTCGGGAAATGAAAAACTGTTTTTT
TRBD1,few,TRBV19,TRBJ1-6,CASRRDRSNSPLHF,TGTGCCAGTAGGAGGGACAGATCTAATTCACCCCTCCACTTT
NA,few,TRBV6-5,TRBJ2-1,CASSYDQGRYEQFF,TGTGCCAGCAGTTATGATCAGGGACGGTATGAGCAGTTCTTC
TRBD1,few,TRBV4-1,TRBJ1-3,CASSQAYRGYIGNTIYF,TGCGCCAGCAGCCAAGCCTACAGGGGGTATATCGGAAACACCATATATTTT
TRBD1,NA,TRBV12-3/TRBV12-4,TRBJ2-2,CASSRGTGAENTGELFF,TGTGCCAGCAGTAGAGGGACAGGGGCCGAGAACACCGGGGAGCTGTTTTTT
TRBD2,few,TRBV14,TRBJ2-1,CASSRKGGGAYNEQFF,TGTGCCAGCAGCCGCAAGGGCGGGGGGGCTTACAATGAGCAGTTCTTC
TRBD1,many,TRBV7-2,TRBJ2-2,CASSLRDRANTGELFF,TGTGCCAGCAGCCTGAGGGACAGGGCGAACACCGGGGAGCTGTTTTTT
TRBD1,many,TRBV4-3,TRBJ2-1,CASSQGQGLNEQFF,TGCGCCAGCAGCCAGGGACAGGGGCTCAATGAGCAGTTCTTC
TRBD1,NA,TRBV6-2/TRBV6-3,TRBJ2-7,CASSDPQPGTGDPYEQYF,TGTGCCAGCAGTGACCCGCAGCCCGGGACAGGGGACCCCTACGAGCAGTACTTC
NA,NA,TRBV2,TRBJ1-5,CASTLEGTQPQHF,TGTGCCAGCACTCTGGAGGGGACTCAGCCCCAGCATTTT
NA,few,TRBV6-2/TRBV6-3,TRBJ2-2,CASNSGSGELFF,TGTGCCAGCAATTCGGGGTCCGGGGAGCTGTTTTTT
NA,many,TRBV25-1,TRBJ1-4,CASSPRRGGGEKLFF,TGTGCCAGCAGTCCCCGCCGCGGGGGCGGTGAAAAACTGTTTTTT
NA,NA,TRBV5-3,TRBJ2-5,CARSLAGEGETQYF,TGTGCCAGGAGCTTGGCAGGAGAGGGAGAGACCCAGTACTTC
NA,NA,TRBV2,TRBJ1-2,CASIRGGSDYTF,TGTGCCAGCATACGAGGAGGTTCCGACTACACCTTC